A single sample gave rise to the 12 T cell receptor beta chains below, sequenced in a study of memory CD4+ T cells and cytomegalovirus serostatus. Single viable CD3+CD4+CD8-CD45RO+ cells were sorted as the memory CD4+ T cells. TCRdb's table, derived via immunoSEQ multiplex PCR, lists solely in-frame clones and lacks some. The profile shows approximately 63,000 clones, less than 85% of them singletons. Sequencing used memory CD4+ T cells from blood. The receptors come from an adult in good health and CMV-seronegative. Some clones in this sample may be carry-over from other donors' samples.

V gene TRBV5-1 combines with J gene TRBJ2-5, with 8 bases that match TRBD2. Trimming at V came to 4 bases and at J to 5 bases, leaving 10 bases not matched to a gene. The CDR3 covers 15 residues. The germline V gene encodes CDR1 SGHRS and CDR2 YFSETQ. The chain's CDR3 is CASSQQRGSLETQYF. The CDR3 DNA reads as TGCGCCAGCAGCCAACAGCGGGGGTCCCTGGAGACCCAGTACTTC. Variable domain in full (rest from reference TRBV5-1 and TRBJ2-5): KAGVTQTPRYLIKTRGQQVTLSCSPISGHRSVSWYQQTPGQGLQFLFEYFSETQRNKGNFPGRFSGRQFSNSRSEMNVSTLELGDSALYLCASSQQRGSLETQYFGPGTRLLVL.

The V and J genes are TRBV27 and TRBJ2-5; D possibly corresponds to TRBD2 (6 bases). Looked up from germline, CDR1 is MNHEY and CDR2 is SMNVEV (reference sequence). The CDR3 spans 12 residues. V lost 8 bases and J 1 base, leaving 8 bases between the germline ends. This chain's CDR3 is CASRGVQETQYF. The DNA for the CDR3 is TGTGCCAGCCGCGGGGTCCAAGAGACCCAGTACTTC.

V gene TRBV18 combines with J gene TRBJ2-7; D gene ambiguous. V was shortened by 4 bases and J by 3 bases, with 13 bases between the two germline ends. Germline V gene data show CDR1 as KGHSH and CDR2 as LQKENI. CDR3 length: 14 amino acids. CDR3: CASSLLGQVYEQYF. The CDR3 DNA sequence: TGTGCCAGCTCACTCCTGGGCCAGGTCTACGAGCAGTACTTC.

The V gene is TRBV11-3, the J gene TRBJ1-6, with 9 bases identical to TRBD1. V was clipped by 5 bases and J by 7 bases; unmatched bases: 6. Germline loops: CDR1 SGHNT, CDR2 YENEEA. The CDR3 contains 15 residues. CDR3 in DNA: TGTGCCAGCAGCCGGGGACAGGGATGGAATTCACCCCTCCACTTT. Protein sequence: CASSRGQGWNSPLHF.

This clone was seen just once. V usage is TRBV11-2 and J usage is TRBJ2-5; D may be TRBD1 (5 bases). The germline V gene has CDR1 SGHAT and CDR2 FQNNGV. The V and J ends lost 0 bases and 5 bases respectively, with 16 bases between them. The CDR3 is 16 amino acids. This chain's CDR3 is CASSLDTAGYLETQYF. The CDR3 bases are TGTGCCAGCAGCTTAGATACGGCAGGGTATCTCGAGACCCAGTACTTC.

V gene TRBV5-6 combines with J gene TRBJ2-6, with a possible D match to TRBD1 (5 bases). V lost 3 bases, J lost 4 bases, and 14 bases lay in between. This CDR3 comprises 16 residues. Germline assignment: CDR1 SGHDT and CDR2 YYEEEE. The CDR3 DNA reads as TGTGCCAGCAGCTGGTGGGGCGCGGAGGGGGCCAACGTCCTGACTTTC. Its translation is CASSWWGAEGANVLTF.

This clone was counted a few times. The genes are TRBV11-2 and TRBJ2-3; D is undetermined. Trimming shortened V by 4 bases and J by 7 bases, and 18 bases separated the two germline ends. Germline values: CDR1 SGHAT, CDR2 FQNNGV. The CDR3 loop spans 15 amino acids. CDR3 sequence: CASSSTKGRSNTQYF. In DNA form, the CDR3 reads TGTGCCAGCAGCTCCACGAAGGGAAGGTCTAATACGCAGTATTTT.

In its sample, this clone was seen a few times. The chain has TRBV4-1 and TRBJ2-6, with 7 positions matching TRBD2. J gave up 2 bases and V 4 bases, and 8 bases lay outside the gene matches. Germline assignment: CDR1 MGHRA and CDR2 YSYEKL. CDR3 length: 17 residues. DNA for the CDR3: TGCGCCAGCAGCCGGGGGGGTTTAGTTGCTGGGGCCAACGTCCTGACTTTC. Its translation is CASSRGGLVAGANVLTF.

J is TRBJ2-7 and V is TRBV18; D is possibly TRBD1 (6 bases). The V and J ends lost 3 bases and 5 bases respectively, with 8 bases between them. The CDR3 has 12 residues. Per the germline V gene, CDR1 is KGHSH and CDR2 is LQKENI. CDR3 protein: CASSPNRDEQYF. The CDR3 DNA reads as TGTGCCAGCTCACCCAACAGGGACGAGCAGTACTTC.

The genes are TRBV30 and TRBJ1-6; 7 nucleotides match TRBD1. This CDR3 spans 14 amino acids. V shed 2 bases, J shed 4 bases, and the junction held 2 bases outside the gene matches. Germline values: CDR1 GTSNPN, CDR2 SVGIG (reference sequence). The CDR3 protein is CAWSLGQYNSPLHF. The CDR3 DNA follows: TGTGCCTGGAGTCTGGGACAGTATAATTCACCCCTCCACTTT.

V gene TRBV18 combines with J gene TRBJ2-1; no reliable D call. Germline V gene lookup returns CDR1 KGHSH and CDR2 LQKENI. The CDR3 consists of 15 residues. V lost 2 bases and J 0 bases, leaving 8 bases between the germline ends. The CDR3 DNA is TGTGCCAGCTCACCAACAGCAGGCTCCTACAATGAGCAGTTCTTC. Its protein is CASSPTAGSYNEQFF.

This clone was observed a few times. The chain couples TRBV4-3 to TRBJ1-1, with D possibly matching TRBD1 (6 bases). Germline V lookup: CDR1 LGHNA, CDR2 YSLEER. With 0 bases removed from V and 1 base from J, the gap between germline ends came to 12 bases. The CDR3 totals 16 residues. The CDR3 reads CASSQEPQGGNTEAFF. CDR3 in DNA: TGCGCCAGCAGCCAAGAGCCACAGGGTGGGAACACTGAAGCTTTCTTT.